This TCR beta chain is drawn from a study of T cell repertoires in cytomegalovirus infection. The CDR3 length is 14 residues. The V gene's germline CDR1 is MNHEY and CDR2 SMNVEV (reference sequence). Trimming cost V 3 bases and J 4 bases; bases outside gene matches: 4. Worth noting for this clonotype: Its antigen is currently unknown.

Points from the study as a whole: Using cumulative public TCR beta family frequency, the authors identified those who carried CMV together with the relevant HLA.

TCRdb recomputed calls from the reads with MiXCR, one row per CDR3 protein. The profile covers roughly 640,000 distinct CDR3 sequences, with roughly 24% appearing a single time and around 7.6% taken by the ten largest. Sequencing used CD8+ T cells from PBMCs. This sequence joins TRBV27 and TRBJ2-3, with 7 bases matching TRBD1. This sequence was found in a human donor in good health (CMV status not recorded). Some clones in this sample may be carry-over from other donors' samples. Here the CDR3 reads CASSLGQFPDTQYF. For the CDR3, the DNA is TGTGCCAGCAGTTTGGGACAGTTCCCAGATACGCAGTATTTT.